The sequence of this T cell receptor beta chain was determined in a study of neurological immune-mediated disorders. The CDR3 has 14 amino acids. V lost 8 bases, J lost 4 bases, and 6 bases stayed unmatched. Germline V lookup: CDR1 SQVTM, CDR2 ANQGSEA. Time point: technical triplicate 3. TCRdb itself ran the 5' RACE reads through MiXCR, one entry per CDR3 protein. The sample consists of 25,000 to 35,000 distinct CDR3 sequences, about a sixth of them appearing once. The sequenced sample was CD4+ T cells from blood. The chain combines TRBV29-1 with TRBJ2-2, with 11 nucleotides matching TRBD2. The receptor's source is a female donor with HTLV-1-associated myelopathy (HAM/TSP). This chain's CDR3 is CSSTSGSGTGELFF. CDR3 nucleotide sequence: TGCAGCTCAACTAGCGGGAGTGGCACCGGGGAGCTGTTTTTT.